These 17 T cell receptor beta chains were all obtained from the same sample, sequenced in a study of beta chain features in type 1 diabetes. All of the isolated RNA was reverse transcribed, so expressed TCRB transcripts were sequenced. Generated by immunoSEQ multiplex PCR, the TCRdb table keeps only in-frame clones and is missing some. Of under 200,000 clones listed, roughly 9.1% are singletons. The sequenced material came from central memory CD4+ T cells from blood. The receptors derive from a woman younger than 35 in good health.

This clone showed up just a few times. The CDR3 bases are TGTGCCAGCAAGGGACTAGCGGACAATGAGCAGTTCTTC. It is translated as CASKGLADNEQFF. This chain uses TRBV28 with TRBJ2-1; 11 bases align to TRBD2. Germline CDR1 MDHEN, CDR2 SYDVKM. The CDR3 has 13 residues. Losses at the gene ends were 7 bases for V and 5 bases for J; bases not matched to a gene: 1.

Only a few counts were recorded for this clone. In DNA form, the CDR3 reads TGTGCCCGGCTTGGAGACAGGGGCCTGACCGGGGAGCTGTTTTTT. It encodes CARLGDRGLTGELFF. The chain employs TRBV30 and TRBJ2-2, with 8 nucleotides matching TRBD1. The CDR3 loop spans 15 amino acids. CDR1 and CDR2 (germline): GTSNPN, SVGIG (reference sequence). J gave up 5 bases and V 8 bases, and 13 bases lay outside the gene matches.

This clone was recorded at least ten times. This rearrangement joins TRBV25-1 to TRBJ2-2; possible D gene TRBD2, 6 bases. Per the germline V gene, CDR1 is MGHDK and CDR2 is SYGVNS. The V end was cut by 4 bases, the J end by 1 base, with 13 bases between. The length of the CDR3 is 16 residues. In DNA form, the CDR3 reads TGTGCCAGCAGTGCCGTTGGGGGGAGGAACACCGGGGAGCTGTTTTTT. Its translation: CASSAVGGRNTGELFF. Variable domain in full (rest from reference TRBV25-1 and TRBJ2-2): EADIYQTPRYLVIGTGKKITLECSQTMGHDKMYWYQQDPGMELHLIHYSYGVNSTEKGDLSSESTVSRIRTEHFPLTLESARPSHTSQYLCASSAVGGRNTGELFFGEGSRLTVL.

This clone was found many times. This rearrangement joins TRBV7-3 to TRBJ2-3; 10 nucleotides line up with TRBD2. V trimming: 5 bases; J trimming: 6 bases; junction bases outside the gene matches: 11. This CDR3 is 16 amino acids long. CDR1 is SGHTA, CDR2 FQGTGA, per germline. CDR3 DNA: TGTGCCAGCAGCCCCTTGGGGAGCGGGGGGGCCGATACGCAGTATTTT. It specifies CASSPLGSGGADTQYF. The full variable domain, in which reference TRBV7-3 and TRBJ2-3 provide the parts outside the CDR3, is GAGVSQTPSNKVTEKGKYVELRCDPISGHTALYWYRQSLGQGPEFLIYFQGTGAADDSGLPNDRFFAVRPEGSVSTLKIQRTERGDSAVYLCASSPLGSGGADTQYFGPGTRLTVL.

The gene calls are TRBV11-2 and TRBJ2-3; TRBD2 agrees at 13 bases. V gave up 4 bases and J gave up 4 bases; unmatched junction bases: 8. Germline V gives CDR1 SGHAT, CDR2 FQNNGV. The CDR3 is 17 amino acids. The CDR3 DNA reads TGTGCCAGCAGCTCGTTCGGACTAGCGGGAGTCTCAGATACGCAGTATTTT. This sequence encodes CASSSFGLAGVSDTQYF.

This clone has more than one count but fewer than ten. The chain has TRBV2 and TRBJ1-4; TRBD1 aligns across 9 bases. The CDR3 contains 15 residues. Germline CDR1 and CDR2: SNHLY and FYNNEI. Trimming removed 2 bases from V and 8 bases from J; junction bases left unmatched: 6. This CDR3 reads CASSEPNGQGEKLFF. The CDR3 DNA reads TGTGCCAGCAGTGAACCTAACGGACAGGGGGAAAAACTGTTTTTT.

The table lists this clone with a few counts. V gene TRBV14 combines with J gene TRBJ2-3; 11 positions agree with TRBD2. Germline V lookup: CDR1 SGHDN, CDR2 FVKESK. The CDR3 runs to 16 residues. V lost 4 bases to trimming and J lost 5 bases; unmatched junction nucleotides: 8. The CDR3 DNA reads as TGTGCCAGCAGCCCATTAGCGGGGGGGCGTCAAGATACGCAGTATTTT. Its protein product is CASSPLAGGRQDTQYF. Looking up the rest from reference TRBV14 and TRBJ2-3 gives the full variable domain: EAGVTQFPSHSVIEKGQTVTLRCDPISGHDNLYWYRRVMGKEIKFLLHFVKESKQDESGMPNNRFLAERTGGTYSTLKVQPAELEDSGVYFCASSPLAGGRQDTQYFGPGTRLTVL.

J is TRBJ1-2 and V is TRBV4-2; D is uncertain. V lost 3 bases and J 2 bases, leaving 4 bases between the germline ends. Germline V CDR1 and CDR2: LGHNA, YNFKEQ. CDR3 length: 12 residues. The CDR3 spells CASSQQNYGYTF. The CDR3 DNA sequence: TGTGCCAGCAGCCAGCAGAACTATGGCTACACCTTC.

Only one count was recorded for this clone. The chain has TRBV19 and TRBJ2-1; D may be TRBD2 (5 bases). Trimming stripped 3 bases from V and 6 bases from J, with 18 bases between. The CDR3 contains 16 residues. Germline V gene sequence: CDR1 LNHDA, CDR2 SQIVND (reference sequence). The CDR3 DNA follows: TGTGCCAGTAGTATCGGCCCTAGCTTTGGGCCCAATGAGCAGTTCTTC. It yields the protein CASSIGPSFGPNEQFF.

The V and J genes are TRBV5-1 and TRBJ2-5; tentative D call: TRBD2 (6 bases). The ends were cut back, 0 bases at V and 4 bases at J, with 13 bases in the middle. The CDR3 spans 15 residues. Looked up from germline, CDR1 is SGHRS and CDR2 is YFSETQ. CDR3 in amino acids: CASSLAFGGAETQYF. The CDR3 bases are TGCGCCAGCAGCTTGGCCTTTGGAGGGGCAGAGACCCAGTACTTC.

At least ten counts were recorded for this clone. This sequence joins TRBV7-2 and TRBJ2-3; a possible D gene is TRBD2 (5 bases). The CDR3 totals 14 residues. V gave up 5 bases and J gave up 3 bases, with 12 bases separating them. Germline CDR1 reads SGHTA; CDR2 reads FQGNSA. The CDR3 spells CASSRFSGTDTQYF. For the CDR3, the DNA is TGTGCCAGCAGCCGTTTTTCGGGAACAGATACGCAGTATTTT.

This clone has just a few counts. The chain joins TRBV6-5 to TRBJ1-6, with unresolved D. Trimming removed 4 bases from V and 7 bases from J, with 14 bases in between. Germline CDR1 MNHEY, CDR2 SVGAGI. The CDR3 loop spans 15 amino acids. The CDR3, as DNA: TGTGCCAGCAGTTCCTCGGTAGGGAGAAATTCACCCCTCCACTTT. Its protein product is CASSSSVGRNSPLHF.

This sequence joins TRBV9 and TRBJ2-1; 8 bases are a match to TRBD2. Losses at the gene ends were 7 bases for V and 0 bases for J; bases not matched to a gene: 9. The germline CDR1 and CDR2 sequences are SGDLS and YYNGEE. The CDR3 extends over 16 amino acids. DNA of the CDR3: TGTGCCAGCGGCCCGGGGGGGCCCAGCTCCTACAATGAGCAGTTCTTC. This encodes CASGPGGPSSYNEQFF.

The rearrangement links TRBV10-3 to TRBJ2-1; 10 positions match TRBD1. The CDR3 spans 15 residues. Unmatched junction bases numbered 9, after V lost 4 bases and J lost 9 bases. Germline V gene data show CDR1 as ENHRY and CDR2 as SYGVKD. CDR3: CAISVGQGGVGEQFF. The CDR3 DNA sequence: TGTGCCATCAGTGTTGGACAGGGGGGTGTCGGTGAGCAGTTCTTC.

This clone was observed a handful of times. The V call is TRBV2, the J call TRBJ2-5; D gene unclear. Trimming removed 7 bases from V and 2 bases from J, with 5 bases in between. CDR1 is SNHLY, CDR2 FYNNEI, per germline. The CDR3 is 11 amino acids. The CDR3 DNA is TGTGCCAGCAAATCACAAGAGACCCAGTACTTC. As protein: CASKSQETQYF.

This clone was found a few times. This chain joins TRBV30 and TRBJ1-4, with TRBD1 matching over 7 bases. The V segment lost 5 bases and the J segment 8 bases; nucleotides outside the gene matches: 5. From germline, CDR1 is GTSNPN and CDR2 SVGIG (reference sequence). This CDR3 is 12 amino acids long. For the CDR3, the DNA is TGTGCCTGGGGCAGGGGGTACGAAAAACTGTTTTTT. Its protein product is CAWGRGYEKLFF.

This clone was found a few times. This sequence joins TRBV5-4 and TRBJ1-1; D might be TRBD1 (5 bases). The V and J ends lost 4 bases and 1 base respectively, with 14 bases between them. The CDR3 is 15 residues long. Germline V lookup: CDR1 SGHNT, CDR2 YYREEE (reference sequence). CDR3 DNA sequence: TGTGCCAGCAGCCAACTAAGAGACAGGAACACTGAAGCTTTCTTT. Its translation: CASSQLRDRNTEAFF.